The TCR beta chain described here comes from a study of T cell responses to AZD1222 COVID-19 vaccine. Overall study results and limits: Among the donors, most were white British and more were female, and clonal diversity was possibly underestimated.

A word on this clone: The antigen remains unidentified.

Some second doses came at about 4 weeks and others at about 12 weeks; these were pooled. Germline-derived CDR1 and CDR2 are MNHEY and SVGEGT. V dropped 5 bases and J dropped 0 bases, with 10 bases sitting between them. The CDR3 spans 14 residues. The method was immunoSEQ multiplex PCR; TCRdb's version includes in-frame clones alone and lacks a portion of them. The sample includes around 120,000 clones, 70% to 90% of them seen just once. The chain has TRBV6-2 or TRBV6-3 and TRBJ1-1; no definite D call. This clonotype was obtained from an adult who received the AZD1222 COVID-19 vaccine. The specimen comprised peripheral blood, sampled 28 days after the second AZD1222 dose. The CDR3 DNA is TGTGCCAGCAGTCTTGGAAGCATGAACACTGAAGCTTTCTTT. Its protein is CASSLGSMNTEAFF.